This T cell receptor (beta chain) was found in a study of cytomegalovirus exposure and HLA in healthy donors. This clone is a singleton in its sample. Its target is not known. These donors, healthy bone marrow donors, were studied. Overall study results and limits: Most TCR beta V segments were productive about 87% or about 30% of the time in an earlier analysis.

PCR used 60 Vbeta primers and 13 Jbeta primers. The protocol was immunoSEQ multiplex PCR, while the TCRdb copy is restricted to in-frame clones and leaves out a portion. The repertoire holds about 160,000 clones, roughly nine tenths seen once, with under 0.95% in the top ten. This clonotype was sampled from a woman between 25 and 40 years old in good health and CMV-seronegative. The sample consisted of PBMCs.

CDR3 nucleotide sequence: TGTGCCAGCAGCTCTACAGGGGGCATCGGCGAGCAGTACTTC. It is translated as CASSSTGGIGEQYF. This chain uses TRBV7-2 with TRBJ2-5, with 9 bases fitting TRBD1. The J call may be mistaken, given a closer DNA end match to TRBJ2-7. Germline V lookup: CDR1 SGHTA, CDR2 FQGNSA. This CDR3 region has 14 residues.